These T cell receptor beta chains were read from a single sample in a study of control samples from healthy donors and cancer patients. Using immunoSEQ multiplex PCR, the repertoire was profiled, and TCRdb retains in-frame clones only, with some absent. The sample lists just over 80,000 clones, about 93% occurring once. The specimen sequenced was blood. The receptors were sampled from a woman aged 18-29 years in good health. Both conserved end residues are part of each CDR3. D genes are given only for firm matches. Not all rows give a size; the values are once, few, many and, for expanded clones, a class.

.	12	TRBV27	TRBJ1-5	.	CASGSGNQPQHF	TGTGCCAGTGGGTCGGGCAATCAGCCCCAGCATTTT
.	13	TRBV27	TRBJ2-7	TRBD1	CASSLRQGYEQYF	TGTGCCAGCAGTTTACGACAGGGCTACGAGCAGTACTTC
.	14	TRBV5-1	TRBJ2-1	TRBD2	CASSFSGLGDEQFF	TGCGCCAGCAGCTTCTCGGGACTAGGCGATGAGCAGTTCTTC
.	12	TRBV28	TRBJ1-2	.	CATHMESYGYTF	TGTGCCACACACATGGAAAGCTATGGCTACACCTTC
once	15	TRBV6-1	TRBJ2-3	TRBD2	CASSDLAGGTDTQYF	TGTGCCAGCAGTGATCTTGCGGGGGGCACAGATACGCAGTATTTT
.	14	TRBV11-2	TRBJ1-4	.	CASSLPGGGEKLFF	TGTGCCAGCAGCTTACCCGGGGGTGGCGAAAAACTGTTTTTT
.	14	TRBV19	TRBJ1-1	.	CASSIGEGSTEAFF	TGTGCCAGTAGTATTGGAGAGGGAAGCACTGAAGCTTTCTTT
.	14	TRBV7-2	TRBJ1-5	.	CASTPLGSNQPQHF	TGTGCCAGCACCCCGTTGGGTAGCAATCAGCCCCAGCATTTT
few	14	TRBV6-4	TRBJ2-3	TRBD1	CASSDSQGADTQYF	TGTGCCAGCAGTGACTCACAGGGGGCAGATACGCAGTATTTT
.	13	TRBV14	TRBJ2-7	.	CASSPRDSYEQYF	TGTGCCAGCAGCCCCAGGGACTCCTACGAGCAGTACTTC